This entry lists 6 T cell receptor beta chains sequenced from one sample in a study of blood T cell repertoires in COVID-19. TCRdb's table, derived via immunoSEQ multiplex PCR, lists solely in-frame clones and lacks some. Here the sample spans 150,000 to 180,000 clones, about 85% being singletons. The sequenced sample was peripheral blood. These receptors all stem from a man between 60 and 75 years old with COVID-19, enrolled during active disease.

The genes are TRBV11-2 and TRBJ2-1; TRBD1 might be the D (6 bases). The CDR3 has 15 residues. Trimming took off 5 bases at V and 9 bases at J, with 20 bases between the two ends. In germline, CDR1 is SGHAT, CDR2 FQNNGV. CDR3 sequence: CASSPGTKVIGEQFF. DNA of the CDR3: TGTGCCAGCAGCCCCGGGACAAAAGTAATTGGTGAGCAGTTCTTC.

V is TRBV9 and J is TRBJ2-2; a possible D gene is TRBD1 (6 bases). V dropped 3 bases and J dropped 7 bases, with 13 bases sitting between them. In germline, CDR1 is SGDLS, CDR2 YYNGEE. The CDR3 spans 14 residues. In DNA form, the CDR3 reads TGTGCCAGCAGCGCCACAGGGCTCATCGGGGAGCTGTTTTTT. This gives the protein CASSATGLIGELFF.

V and J are TRBV4-2 and TRBJ1-1; the D gene is possibly TRBD1 (5 bases). Germline CDR1 LGHNA, CDR2 YNFKEQ. This CDR3 comprises 14 residues. Trimming shortened V by 2 bases and J by 4 bases, and 11 bases separated the two germline ends. CDR3 sequence reads: CASSQSVGGTEAFF. The CDR3 bases are TGTGCCAGCAGCCAAAGTGTGGGGGGCACTGAAGCTTTCTTT.

The genes are TRBV4-3 and TRBJ1-5; D remains unclear. This CDR3 spans 15 amino acids. Germline-derived CDR1 and CDR2 are LGHNA and YSLEER. V gave up 0 bases and J gave up 1 base, with 7 bases separating them. The CDR3 sequence: CASSQDGLSNQPQHF. The CDR3 coding sequence is TGCGCCAGCAGCCAAGATGGACTCAGCAATCAGCCCCAGCATTTT.

The chain carries TRBV19 and TRBJ1-1; TRBD1 matches at 7 bases. The CDR3 length is 14 residues. Germline CDR1 LNHDA, CDR2 SQIVND (reference sequence). V was pared by 3 bases and J by 6 bases, with 7 bases of the junction left unmatched. This CDR3 reads CASSITQGPAEAFF. The CDR3 region has the DNA TGTGCCAGTAGTATCACACAGGGGCCAGCTGAAGCTTTCTTT.

As for this clone: Other DNA sequences of this sample code for an identical CDR3. The rearrangement joins TRBV24-1 to TRBJ1-1, with TRBD1 matching 8 bases. Unmatched junction bases numbered 4, after V lost 4 bases and J lost 1 base. CDR3 size: 15 residues. Germline-derived CDR1 and CDR2 are KGHDR and SFDVKD. This chain's CDR3 is CATSDHGTGNTEAFF. Written as DNA, the CDR3 is TGTGCCACCAGTGACCACGGGACAGGGAACACTGAAGCTTTCTTT.